This TCR beta chain was captured in a study of blood T cell repertoires in COVID-19. Study-wide context: The United States, Italy and Spain supplied acute and convalescent COVID-19 samples.

Individuals aged about 18 to 100 years were recruited from fewer than 30 US areas. V lost 3 bases, J lost 4 bases, and 5 bases stayed unmatched. CDR1 and CDR2 from the germline V gene are SGHKS and YYEKEE (reference sequence). The CDR3 extends over 15 amino acids. Only in-frame clones appear in the TCRdb table, and some are missing; sequencing was by immunoSEQ multiplex PCR. The sample consists of about 250,000 clones, approximately 85% of them appearing once. This clone was found a few times. The chain combines TRBV5-5 with TRBJ1-4, with TRBD1 matching over 8 bases. This clonotype originated in a woman between 50 and 59 years old with acute COVID-19. The sample comprised PBMCs or T cells enriched from blood (not recorded which). DNA of the CDR3: TGTGCCAGCAGCTGGACACAGGGGGTTAATGAAAAACTGTTTTTT. Translation gives CASSWTQGVNEKLFF.